The TCR beta chain described here comes from a study of T cells after yellow fever vaccination. Study-wide background: Preparing low-cell-number fractions relied on SMART-Seq v4 Ultra Low Input. Study-wide findings and caveats: Secondary responses were weaker yet peaked faster, day 5 versus 15. Subsequent to the booster, the majority of primary-vaccination clones reappeared (about 97% CD4, about 90% CD8).

This clonotype was counted ten times or more. The target antigen is unknown. Per the germline V gene, CDR1 is MNHEY and CDR2 is SMNVEV (reference sequence). Deletions cut 8 bases from V and 3 bases from J, with 16 bases between. CDR3 length equals 15 residues. MiXCR, run by TCRdb on the 5' RACE reads, gives a single entry per CDR3 protein. Seen here are over 250,000 distinct CDR3 sequences, over 4% observed once, and the top ten hold just under 25%. This specimen consisted of PBMCs, obtained 5 days after the yellow fever booster vaccination. J is TRBJ1-4 and V is TRBV27; D gene unclear. This clonotype was sampled from a man between 18 and 29 years old who received the YFV17D yellow fever vaccine. This CDR3 is CASQAPVVANEKLFF. CDR3 DNA: TGTGCCAGCCAGGCGCCTGTCGTAGCTAATGAAAAACTGTTTTTT.